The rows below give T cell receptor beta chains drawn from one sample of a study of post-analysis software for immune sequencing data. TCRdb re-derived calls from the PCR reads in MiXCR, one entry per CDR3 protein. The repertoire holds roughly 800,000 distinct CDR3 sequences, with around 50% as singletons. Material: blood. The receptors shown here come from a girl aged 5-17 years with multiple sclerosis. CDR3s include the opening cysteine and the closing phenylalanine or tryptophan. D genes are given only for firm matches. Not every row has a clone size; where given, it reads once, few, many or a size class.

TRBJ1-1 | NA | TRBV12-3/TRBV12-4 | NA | TGTGCCAGCAGCCTCCAAAGAGGGCTCTCCGTGAACACTGAAGCTTTCTTT | CASSLQRGLSVNTEAFF
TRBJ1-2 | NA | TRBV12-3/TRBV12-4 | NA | TGTGCCAGCAGTCAACAGGGACCACGGGGCTACACCTTC | CASSQQGPRGYTF
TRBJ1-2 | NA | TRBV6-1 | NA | TGTGCCAGCAGTGAAGACATAGGCCGATCCTTTGGCTACACCTTC | CASSEDIGRSFGYTF
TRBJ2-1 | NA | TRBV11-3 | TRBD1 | TGTGCCAGCACAGGACAGGGGAGGAATGAGCAGTTCTTC | CASTGQGRNEQFF
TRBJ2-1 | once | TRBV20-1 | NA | TGCAGTGCTAGAGGGATAGTGAACAATGAGCAGTTCTTC | CSARGIVNNEQFF
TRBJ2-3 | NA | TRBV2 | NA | TGTGCCAGCAGTGGTTTACTAGCCGGAGATACGCAGTATTTT | CASSGLLAGDTQYF
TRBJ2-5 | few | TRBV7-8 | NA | TGTGCCAGCAGCGAGGGGGGGGGCAGAGAGACCCAGTACTTC | CASSEGGGRETQYF
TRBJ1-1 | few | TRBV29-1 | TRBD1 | TGCAGCGCCGACAGGGGAGTAAGGGAAGCTTTCTTT | CSADRGVREAFF
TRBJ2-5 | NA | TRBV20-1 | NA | TGCAGTGCCAGAGGAGGATCACTCCGACAAGAGACCCAGTACTTC | CSARGGSLRQETQYF
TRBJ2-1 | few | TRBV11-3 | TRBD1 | TGTGCCAGCAGCTCGATCAGGGGGCCGAACAATGAGCAGTTCTTC | CASSSIRGPNNEQFF
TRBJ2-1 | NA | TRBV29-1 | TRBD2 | TGCAGCGTTTCCCCCCTAGCGGCTAATGAGCAGTTCTTC | CSVSPLAANEQFF
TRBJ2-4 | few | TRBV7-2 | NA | TGTGCCAGCAGCTTAATGAGATCCCTCGGCATTCAGTACTTC | CASSLMRSLGIQYF
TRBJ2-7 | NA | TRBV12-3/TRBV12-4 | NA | TGTGCCAGCAGTTTCGCTAGAACCGAGCAGTACTTC | CASSFARTEQYF
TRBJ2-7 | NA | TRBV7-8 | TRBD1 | TGTGCCAGCAGCTCAAGGACAGGGGACTCCTACGAGCAGTACTTC | CASSSRTGDSYEQYF
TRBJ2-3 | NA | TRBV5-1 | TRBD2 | TGCGCCAGCAGCTTGATGTCTAGCGGGGTAGGAGATACGCAGTATTTT | CASSLMSSGVGDTQYF
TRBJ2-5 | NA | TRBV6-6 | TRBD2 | TGTGCCAGCAGTTACTCCCTAGCGGGGGTGGAGACCCAGTACTTC | CASSYSLAGVETQYF
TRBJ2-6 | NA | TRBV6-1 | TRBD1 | TGTGCCAGCAGTGAAGCGGGACAGATGTCTGGGGCCAACGTCCTGACTTTC | CASSEAGQMSGANVLTF
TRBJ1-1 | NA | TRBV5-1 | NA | TGCGCCAGCAGTGAGACCACAAATAAGAACACTGAAGCTTTCTTT | CASSETTNKNTEAFF
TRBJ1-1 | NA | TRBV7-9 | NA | TGTGCCAGCAGCTTAGTACCGACACTTAACACTGAAGCTTTCTTT | CASSLVPTLNTEAFF
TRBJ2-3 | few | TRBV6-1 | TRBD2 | TGTGCCAGCAGTGAAATAAGCGGGGGTTACACAGATACGCAGTATTTT | CASSEISGGYTDTQYF
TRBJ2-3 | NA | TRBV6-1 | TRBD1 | TGTGCCAGCAGTGAGGACAGGGGGCAGGGAGATACGCAGTATTTT | CASSEDRGQGDTQYF
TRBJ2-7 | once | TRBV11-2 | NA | TGTGCCAGCAGCTTCGGTTATTCCCAGTACTTC | CASSFGYSQYF
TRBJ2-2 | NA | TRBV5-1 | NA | TGCGCCAGCAGCGAAGAGGCGGCGCCCGGGGAGCTGTTTTTT | CASSEEAAPGELFF
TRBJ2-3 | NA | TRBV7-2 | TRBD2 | TGTGCCAGCAGCCGTCCCGCGGGGGTGCAGTATTTT | CASSRPAGVQYF
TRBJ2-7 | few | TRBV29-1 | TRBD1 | TGCAGCGTGAGCGGACAGGGAACCTACGAGCAGTACTTC | CSVSGQGTYEQYF
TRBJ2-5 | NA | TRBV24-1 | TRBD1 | TGTGCCACCAGTTCGGACAGGGGAGAGACCCAGTACTTC | CATSSDRGETQYF
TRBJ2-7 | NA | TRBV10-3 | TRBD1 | TGTGCCATCAGTGGTACCTCGACAGGGGCCTACAATGAGCAGTACTTC | CAISGTSTGAYNEQYF
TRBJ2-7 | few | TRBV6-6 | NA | TGTGCCAGCAGTTCACAGGCCCCCCTGGGGCAGTACTTC | CASSSQAPLGQYF
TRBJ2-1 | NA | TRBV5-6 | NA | TGTGCCAGCAGCCTGAGAGGGGAGTACTACAATGAGCAGTTCTTC | CASSLRGEYYNEQFF
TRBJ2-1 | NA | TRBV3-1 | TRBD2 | TGTGCCAGCAGCCAAGTTACCTTGACTAGCGGGAAGGGGTTGGGGCAGTTCTTC | CASSQVTLTSGKGLGQFF
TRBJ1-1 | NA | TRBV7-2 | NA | TGTGCCAGCAGCCAGACCGGGACAATGAACACTGAAGCTTTCTTT | CASSQTGTMNTEAFF
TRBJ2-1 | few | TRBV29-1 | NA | TGCAGCGCGGGCATGGCAGAGCAGTTCTTC | CSAGMAEQFF
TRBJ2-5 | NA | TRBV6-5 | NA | TGTGCCAGCAAGGGGGGCGGAGGGACCCAGTACTTC | CASKGGGGTQYF
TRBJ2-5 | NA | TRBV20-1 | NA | TGCAGTGCTAGAGCCTCTTTGGGTCCTGGTAAACAAGAGACCCAGTACTTC | CSARASLGPGKQETQYF
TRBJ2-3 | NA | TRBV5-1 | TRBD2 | TGCGCCAGCAGCCTAAGACTAGCGGGGAGCAGTCCATCCATCGGCACAGATACGCAGTATTTT | CASSLRLAGSSPSIGTDTQYF
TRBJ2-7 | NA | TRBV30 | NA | TGTGCCTGGAGTGTACGCTACGAACAGTACTTC | CAWSVRYEQYF
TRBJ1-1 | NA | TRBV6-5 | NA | TGTGCCAGCAGTGAAACGGGACATCTGAACGCTGAAGCTTTCTTT | CASSETGHLNAEAFF
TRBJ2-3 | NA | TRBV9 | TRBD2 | TGTGCCAGCAGCGTGAGCGGGGGCCGGGGAGATACGCAGTATTTT | CASSVSGGRGDTQYF
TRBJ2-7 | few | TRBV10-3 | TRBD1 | TGTGCCATCAGTGAAGAATTAGGACAGGCGTTAGTGGGAATTCCCTACGAGCAGTACTTC | CAISEELGQALVGIPYEQYF
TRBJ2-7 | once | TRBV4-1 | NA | TGCGCCAGCAGCCAAGATCAGGGGCGGCCTTACGAGCAGTACTTC | CASSQDQGRPYEQYF
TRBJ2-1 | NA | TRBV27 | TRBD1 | TGTGCCAGCAGTCCTCTGGACAGGGTGGTAAATGAGCAGTTCTTC | CASSPLDRVVNEQFF
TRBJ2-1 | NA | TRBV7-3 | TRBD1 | TGTGCCAGCAGCCCAACAGGGGTCAACAATGAGCAGTTCTTC | CASSPTGVNNEQFF
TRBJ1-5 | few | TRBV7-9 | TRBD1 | TGTGCCAGCAGCTCCGGGACAGGGGCGAGTCAGCCCCAGCATTTT | CASSSGTGASQPQHF
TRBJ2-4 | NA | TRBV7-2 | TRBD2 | TGTGCCAGCAGCTTAGAACCCGGGGGGAACATTCAGTACTTC | CASSLEPGGNIQYF
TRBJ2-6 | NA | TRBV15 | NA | TGTGCCACCAGCAGAAGAACGGCTGGGGCCAACGTCCTGACTTTC | CATSRRTAGANVLTF
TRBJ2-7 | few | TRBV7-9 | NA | TGTGCCAGCAGCTCCCCCCCGGGACACATCACCTACGAGCAGTACTTC | CASSSPPGHITYEQYF
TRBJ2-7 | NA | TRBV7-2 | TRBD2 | TGTGCCAGCAGCCTCCGGGAGGGCCTCGGCGAGCAGTACTTC | CASSLREGLGEQYF
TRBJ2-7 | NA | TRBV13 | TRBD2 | TGTGCCAGCAGCTTAAATAGGGGACTAGCGGGAACGGAAGCCTACGAGCAGTACTTC | CASSLNRGLAGTEAYEQYF
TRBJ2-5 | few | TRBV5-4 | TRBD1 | TGTGCCAGCAGCTTGGAGGGACAGGGTGGAGAGACCCAGTACTTC | CASSLEGQGGETQYF
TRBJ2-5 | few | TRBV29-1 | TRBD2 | TGCAGCGTTGATGTGGCGGGGGGGCCGTTAGAGACCCAGTACTTC | CSVDVAGGPLETQYF
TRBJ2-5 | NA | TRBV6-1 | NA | TGTGCCAGCAGGGAGGCCAAAGCAAGACAAGAGACCCAGTACTTC | CASREAKARQETQYF
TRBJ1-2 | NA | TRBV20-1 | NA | TGCAGTGCTAGAGAACGGACAGCGTCCTCAAACTATGGCTACACCTTC | CSARERTASSNYGYTF
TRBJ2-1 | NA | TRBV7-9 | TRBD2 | TGTGCCAGCACCCCCTCGAGGACTAGCGGCTACAATGAGCAGTTCTTC | CASTPSRTSGYNEQFF